Listed here are 27 T cell receptor beta chains from one sample, sequenced in a study of T cell responses to AZD1222 COVID-19 vaccine. Here immunoSEQ multiplex PCR was the method, and the copy in TCRdb shows in-frame clones only, minus some. The sample lists some 110,000 clones, roughly nine tenths occurring once. The material was peripheral blood, obtained 28 days after the second dose of the MenACWY control vaccine. These receptors came from an adult who received the MenACWY meningococcal vaccine as a control.

Only one count was recorded for this clone. V and J are TRBV11-3 and TRBJ2-3; D remains unclear. Germline-derived CDR1 and CDR2 are SGHNT and YENEEA. Trimming took off 5 bases at V and 0 bases at J, with 9 bases between the two ends. The CDR3 runs 14 residues. This CDR3 is CASSPQASTDTQYF. The CDR3 DNA reads as TGTGCCAGCAGCCCGCAGGCTAGCACAGATACGCAGTATTTT.

The rearrangement joins TRBV7-2 to TRBJ2-2; D tentatively fits TRBD1 or TRBD2 (5 bases each). V was pared by 0 bases and J by 1 base, with 9 bases between. The CDR3 runs to 16 residues. Germline V CDR1 and CDR2: SGHTA, FQGNSA. CDR3 amino acids: CASSLAGTVNTGELFF. CDR3 bases: TGTGCCAGCAGCTTAGCCGGGACGGTGAACACCGGGGAGCTGTTTTTT.

This sequence joins TRBV3-1 (or the pseudogene TRBV3-2) and TRBJ1-2, with a tentative D call TRBD1 (5 bases). There are 13 residues in the CDR3. Germline V CDR1 and CDR2: LGHDT, YNNKEL (reference sequence). Trimming took 6 bases from V and 5 from J, leaving 13 bases between them. CDR3 sequence: CASSPGLLYGYTF. The CDR3 DNA is TGTGCCAGCAGTCCGGGACTCCTATATGGCTACACCTTC.

This clone was picked up one time. J is TRBJ2-5 and V is TRBV9; the D gene is possibly TRBD2 (5 bases). The CDR3 is 14 amino acids. Trimming removed 0 bases at V and 1 base at J, with 7 bases between. Germline CDR1 and CDR2: SGDLS and YYNGEE. CDR3 loop: CASSVAEVQETQYF. DNA of the CDR3: TGTGCCAGCAGCGTAGCGGAGGTCCAAGAGACCCAGTACTTC.

V and J are TRBV5-1 and TRBJ2-7; TRBD2 matches at 13 bases. The CDR3 has 16 residues. The V gene end was trimmed by 4 bases and the J gene end by 2 bases; junction bases not matched to a gene: 6. CDR1 is SGHRS and CDR2 is YFSETQ in the germline V gene. The CDR3 loop is CASSKTSGGQPYEQYF. The CDR3 DNA sequence: TGCGCCAGCAGCAAGACTAGCGGGGGGCAGCCCTACGAGCAGTACTTC.

The CDR3 sequence: CASREQIQETQYF. CDR3 nucleotide sequence: TGTGCCAGCAGGGAACAGATCCAAGAGACCCAGTACTTC. V and J are TRBV12-3 or TRBV12-4 and TRBJ2-5; D remains ambiguous. Trimming cost V 6 bases and J 1 base, with 9 bases left between them. The CDR3 totals 13 residues.

J is TRBJ1-2 and V is TRBV6-2 or TRBV6-3, with a weak D call TRBD1 (5 bases). CDR3 length: 15 amino acids. Germline lookup yields CDR1 MNHEY and CDR2 SVGEGT. The V end lost 6 bases, the J end lost 0 bases, and 14 bases lay between the germline ends. CDR3 nucleotide sequence: TGTGCCAGCAGCAGGGACCCTGAAGCTAACTATGGCTACACCTTC. Amino acid sequence: CASSRDPEANYGYTF.

This sequence joins TRBV4-1 and TRBJ1-2, with 7 bases lining up with TRBD1. The length of the CDR3 is 14 residues. The germline V gene has CDR1 MGHRA and CDR2 YSYEKL. V lost 0 bases and J lost 11; bases outside the gene matches: 9. The CDR3 DNA is TGCGCCAGCAGCCAAGATCAGCCCCAGGGGGGTTACACCTTC. This translates into CASSQDQPQGGYTF.

The V call is TRBV29-1, the J call TRBJ1-6, with 9 bases that match TRBD1. The CDR3 is made up of 15 amino acids. CDR1 and CDR2 (germline): SQVTM, ANQGSEA. The V and J ends lost 4 bases and 4 bases, in that order; junction bases with no gene match: 5. The chain's CDR3 is CSVALGTGYNSPLHF. The CDR3 DNA sequence: TGCAGCGTTGCCCTAGGGACAGGGTATAATTCACCCCTCCACTTT.

The chain is built from TRBV11-2 and TRBJ2-2; 8 bases map to TRBD1. Germline lookup yields CDR1 SGHAT and CDR2 FQNNGV. J was trimmed by 4 bases and V by 1 base; bases with no gene match: 5. The CDR3 has 16 residues. CDR3 nucleotide sequence: TGTGCCAGCAGCTTAGGTTGGACAGGGCGCACCGGGGAGCTGTTTTTT. Amino acid sequence: CASSLGWTGRTGELFF.

This chain joins TRBV4-2 and TRBJ1-4, with unresolved D. The germline V gene encodes CDR1 LGHNA and CDR2 YNFKEQ. V was trimmed by 2 bases and J by 4 bases, leaving 11 bases between them. The CDR3 is 15 amino acids. For the CDR3, the DNA is TGTGCCAGCAGCCAAATTGGGCAGAGTAATGAAAAACTGTTTTTT. Protein: CASSQIGQSNEKLFF.

The chain is built from TRBV7-3 and TRBJ2-1; 8 bases agree with TRBD2. From germline, CDR1 is SGHTA and CDR2 FQGTGA. CDR3 length: 15 amino acids. The V gene end was trimmed by 6 bases and the J gene end by 9 bases; junction bases not matched to a gene: 13. The CDR3 DNA follows: TGTGCCAGCAGTCTGAGCGGGGGAGGCTCCAGTGAGCAGTTCTTC. It encodes CASSLSGGGSSEQFF.

This chain joins TRBV3-1 (or the pseudogene TRBV3-2) and TRBJ2-7, with D uncertain. From germline, CDR1 is LGHDT and CDR2 YNNKEL (reference sequence). The CDR3 loop spans 12 amino acids. V was pared by 1 base and J by 5 bases, with 6 bases between. In DNA form, the CDR3 reads TGTGCCAGCAGCCAAGTTTTCCACGAGCAGTACTTC. Its protein is CASSQVFHEQYF.

CDR3 residues: CASSFSGNTQETQYF. CDR3 nucleotide sequence: TGCGCCAGCAGCTTCAGCGGGAATACTCAAGAGACCCAGTACTTC. The chain couples TRBV5-1 to TRBJ2-5; 7 positions match TRBD2. Germline V lookup: CDR1 SGHRS, CDR2 YFSETQ. The CDR3 is 15 residues long. The ends lost 2 bases at V and 2 bases at J; junction bases unmatched: 6.

This clone was seen once. The chain joins TRBV7-9 to TRBJ1-4, with 8 positions matching TRBD1. Germline V gives CDR1 SEHNR, CDR2 FQNEAQ (reference sequence). The CDR3 extends over 15 amino acids. Unmatched junction bases numbered 4, after V lost 3 bases and J lost 4 bases. Here the CDR3 reads CASSLSGGYNEKLFF. The CDR3 nucleotides are TGTGCCAGCAGCTTGTCAGGGGGCTATAATGAAAAACTGTTTTTT.

This chain connects TRBV2 to TRBJ1-5; no reliable D call. CDR3 length: 13 amino acids. Germline V CDR1 and CDR2: SNHLY, FYNNEI. Trimming left V 3 bases short and J 5 bases short, with 8 bases between. The DNA of the CDR3 is TGTGCCAGCAGTGAGTGGACCCATCAGCCCCAGCATTTT. Translated, it gives CASSEWTHQPQHF.

V and J are TRBV10-1 and TRBJ2-7; no clear D. Trimming took 3 bases from V and 0 from J, leaving 12 bases between them. CDR1 and CDR2 from the germline V gene are WNHNN and SYGVQD (reference sequence). This CDR3 comprises 15 residues. DNA for the CDR3: TGCGCCAGCAGTGACATAGATAACAGCTCCTACGAGCAGTACTTC. Its protein product is CASSDIDNSSYEQYF.

The rearrangement uses TRBV20-1 and TRBJ1-2, with D possibly TRBD1 on 6 matching bases. The CDR3 consists of 11 residues. The germline gives CDR1 DFQATT, CDR2 SNEGSKA (reference sequence). The V end lost 1 base, the J end lost 8 bases, and 8 bases lay between the germline ends. The CDR3 DNA reads TGCAGTGCTAGAGCGGGGGGCGGCTACACCTTC. Encoded protein: CSARAGGGYTF.

The chain links TRBV19 to TRBJ2-3; TRBD1 might be the D (7 bases). CDR3 length equals 15 residues. Per germline, CDR1 LNHDA and CDR2 SQIVND (reference sequence). V dropped 6 bases and J dropped 1 base, with 14 bases sitting between them. CDR3 coding DNA: TGTGCCAGTAGAGGACGCGGGACAGGCACAGATACGCAGTATTTT. This gives the protein CASRGRGTGTDTQYF.

This clone was counted a few times. CDR3 nucleotides: TGTGCCAGCAGTGAGGGGTCCGGGGGCTACACCTTC. Its protein is CASSEGSGGYTF. This chain connects TRBV2 to TRBJ1-2; D remains ambiguous. The CDR3 loop spans 12 amino acids. Trimming removed 3 bases at V and 8 bases at J, with 10 bases between. Germline V lookup: CDR1 SNHLY, CDR2 FYNNEI.

This clone came up once. The chain combines TRBV6-2 or TRBV6-3 with TRBJ1-6; D remains unclear. The CDR3 is 18 residues long. Germline CDR1 reads MNHEY; CDR2 reads SVGEGT. With 3 bases removed from V and 0 bases from J, the gap between germline ends came to 15 bases. CDR3 sequence: CASSYPTSESSYNSPLHF. DNA of the CDR3: TGTGCCAGCAGTTATCCGACGTCGGAAAGCTCCTATAATTCACCCCTCCACTTT.

In its sample, this clone was seen once. V usage is TRBV5-1 and J usage is TRBJ1-1; D is possibly TRBD1 (6 bases). Trimming stripped 2 bases from V and 5 bases from J, with 13 bases between. The germline V gene encodes CDR1 SGHRS and CDR2 YFSETQ. This CDR3 comprises 14 residues. This CDR3 is CASSLRTGNTEAFF. The CDR3 nucleotides are TGCGCCAGCAGCTTACGTACAGGGAATACTGAAGCTTTCTTT. Full variable domain (missing parts from reference TRBV5-1 and TRBJ1-1): KAGVTQTPRYLIKTRGQQVTLSCSPISGHRSVSWYQQTPGQGLQFLFEYFSETQRNKGNFPGRFSGRQFSNSRSEMNVSTLELGDSALYLCASSLRTGNTEAFFGQGTRLTVV.

J is TRBJ2-7 and V is TRBV2, with TRBD1 identical over 10 bases. Per germline, CDR1 SNHLY and CDR2 FYNNEI. The CDR3 is 15 amino acids. Germline trimming cut 6 bases from V and 5 bases from J; bases unmatched to any gene: 10. CDR3 DNA: TGTGCCAGCAGAGCAGTCGGGACAGGGGTACACGAGCAGTACTTC. Residues: CASRAVGTGVHEQYF.

CDR3 in DNA: TGTGCCAGTAGTAAGGTGGGGCAGCCCAATCAGCCCCAGCATTTT. Protein: CASSKVGQPNQPQHF. This sequence joins TRBV19 and TRBJ1-5; a weak D match, TRBD1 (5 bases). This CDR3 contains 15 residues. Germline V gene lookup returns CDR1 LNHDA and CDR2 SQIVND (reference sequence). The V gene lost 4 bases and the J gene lost 3 bases, with 13 bases spanning the gap.

CDR3: CASSLTTGGSRETQYF. The CDR3 DNA reads as TGTGCCAGCAGCTTAACGACAGGGGGCTCTAGGGAGACCCAGTACTTC. The rearrangement joins TRBV7-9 to TRBJ2-5; 10 bases match TRBD1. This CDR3 has 16 amino acids. CDR1 SEHNR and CDR2 FQNEAQ come from the germline V gene (reference sequence). The V gene end was trimmed by 2 bases and the J gene end by 5 bases; junction bases not matched to a gene: 8.

This clone came up once. The DNA is omitted, as the CDR3 cannot be located on it reliably, and the CDR3 follows TCRdb's listing. The V gene is TRBV7-2, the J gene TRBJ1-1; the D call in the table, TRBD1, was not verified against the DNA. The germline V gene has CDR1 SGHTA and CDR2 FQGNSA. The CDR3 extends over 14 residues, inclusive of both ends. The CDR3 loop is CASSLWGVAGGTFF.

The V and J genes are TRBV30 and TRBJ1-1; D not certain. V lost 1 base to trimming and J lost 0 bases, with 12 bases between them. Per the germline V gene, CDR1 is GTSNPN and CDR2 is SVGIG (reference sequence). The CDR3 is 15 residues long. CDR3 sequence reads: CAWSGTRALNTEAFF. For the CDR3, the DNA is TGTGCCTGGAGTGGCACTAGGGCATTGAACACTGAAGCTTTCTTT.